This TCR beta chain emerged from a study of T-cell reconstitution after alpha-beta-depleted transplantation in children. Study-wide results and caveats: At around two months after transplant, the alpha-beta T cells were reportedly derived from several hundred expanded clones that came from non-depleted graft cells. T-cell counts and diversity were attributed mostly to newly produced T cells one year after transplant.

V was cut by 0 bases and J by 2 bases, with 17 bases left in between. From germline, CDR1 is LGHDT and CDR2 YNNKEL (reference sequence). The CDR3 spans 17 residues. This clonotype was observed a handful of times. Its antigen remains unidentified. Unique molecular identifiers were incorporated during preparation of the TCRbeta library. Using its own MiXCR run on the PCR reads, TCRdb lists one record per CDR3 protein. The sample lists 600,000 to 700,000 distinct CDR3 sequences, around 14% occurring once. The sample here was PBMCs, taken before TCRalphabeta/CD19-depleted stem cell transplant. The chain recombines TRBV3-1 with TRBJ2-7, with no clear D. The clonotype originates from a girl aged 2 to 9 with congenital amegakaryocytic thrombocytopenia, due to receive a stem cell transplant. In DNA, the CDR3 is TGTGCCAGCAGCCAAGATCTCTCCGGTGTATTCACCTACGAGCAGTACTTC. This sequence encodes CASSQDLSGVFTYEQYF.